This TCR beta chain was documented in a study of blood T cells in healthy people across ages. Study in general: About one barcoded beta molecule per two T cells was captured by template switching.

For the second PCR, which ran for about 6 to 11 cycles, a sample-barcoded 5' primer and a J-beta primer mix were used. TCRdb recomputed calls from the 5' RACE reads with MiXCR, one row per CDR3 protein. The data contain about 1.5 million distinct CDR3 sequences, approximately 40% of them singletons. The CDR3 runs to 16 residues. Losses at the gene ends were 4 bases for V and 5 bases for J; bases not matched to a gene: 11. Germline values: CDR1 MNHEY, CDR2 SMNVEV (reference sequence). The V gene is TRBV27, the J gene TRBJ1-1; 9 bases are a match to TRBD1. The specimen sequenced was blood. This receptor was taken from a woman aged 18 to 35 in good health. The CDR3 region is CASSSWTGEMSTEAFF. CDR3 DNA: TGTGCCAGCAGTTCCTGGACAGGGGAAATGAGTACTGAAGCTTTCTTT.